This T cell receptor (beta chain) was retrieved from a study of T-cell memory formation after mild COVID-19. In germline, CDR1 is DFQATT, CDR2 SNEGSKA (reference sequence). The CDR3 spans 14 residues. Trimming pared 3 bases from V and 0 bases from J, leaving 12 bases between. One entry per CDR3 protein results from TCRdb running MiXCR on the 5' RACE reads. The sample holds approximately 260,000 distinct CDR3 sequences, 18% seen once. The table lists this clonotype with a few counts. The target antigen is unknown. Overall study findings and caveats: Mainly in CM and EM were contracting CD4+ clones; CD8+ were in EMRA. A second wave expanding day 15 to 37 was CD4+-biased; contracting clones were balanced.

V usage is TRBV20-1 and J usage is TRBJ2-7, with D possibly being TRBD1 or TRBD2 (5 bases each). The sequencing sample was made of PBMCs or a T cell subset sorted from them (not recorded which). The clonotype originates from a man younger than 35 who had mild COVID-19 (a few samples of this study predate the infection). Cell type and time point are not known. The CDR3 reads CSASRGASSYEQYF. The CDR3 DNA reads TGCAGTGCTAGCCGAGGGGCCTCCTCCTACGAGCAGTACTTC.